These T cell receptor beta chains were read from a single sample in a study of PD-1 blockade in classical Hodgkin lymphoma. TCRdb's copy holds only in-frame clones and misses some; the assay was immunoSEQ multiplex PCR. This table has tens of thousands of clones, about 90% appearing once. The specimen comprised peripheral blood mononuclear cells (PBMCs), sampled before the fourth cycle of nivolumab. The receptors here all came from a human donor with classical Hodgkin lymphoma. CDR3s include the opening cysteine and the closing phenylalanine or tryptophan. D genes are given only for firm matches. Size is stated for part of the rows, as once, few or many counts, or as a class when the clone is expanded.

j_call v_call clone_size d_call cdr3_nt cdr3_aa
TRBJ1-2 TRBV7-6 . . TGTGCCAGCAGCTCCCTACAGGGCCTCTGGTACTATGGCTACACCTTC CASSSLQGLWYYGYTF
TRBJ2-6 TRBV7-9 once . TGTGCCAGCTCCGCCTATTCTGGGGCCAACGTCCTGACTTTC CASSAYSGANVLTF
TRBJ2-5 TRBV10-2 . . TGCGCCAGCAGTGAGTTGTCTACCCAAGGGACCCAGTACTTC CASSELSTQGTQYF
TRBJ2-4 TRBV5-4 . TRBD1 TGTGCCAGCAGCTCGGCCCGGACAGGGGATGACATTCAGTACTTC CASSSARTGDDIQYF
TRBJ2-1 TRBV6-1 . . TGTGCCAGCAGTGGGTACTACCTATCAGACAATGAGCAGTTCTTC CASSGYYLSDNEQFF
TRBJ2-3 TRBV2 . . TGTGCCAGCAGTGGGACTCAATGGGCAGATACGCAGTATTTT CASSGTQWADTQYF
TRBJ1-5 TRBV30 . . TGTGCCTGGCGGGGCCCCAATCAGCCCCAGCATTTT CAWRGPNQPQHF
TRBJ2-3 TRBV5-4 . . TGTGCCAGCAGCTTGAGTGGGAGCACAGATACGCAGTATTTT CASSLSGSTDTQYF
TRBJ1-1 TRBV19 . . TGTGCCAGCCTAAGGAGTAGTAGGAACACTGAAGCTTTCTTT CASLRSSRNTEAFF
TRBJ2-2 TRBV29-1 . TRBD2 TGCAGCGTTGAACTACCGGGACTAGTGGGAACCGGGGAGCTGTTTTTT CSVELPGLVGTGELFF
TRBJ1-3 TRBV19 . . TGTGCCAGTTACCTTGGGGGCCCCGGAAACACCATATATTTT CASYLGGPGNTIYF
TRBJ1-4 TRBV9 . . TGTGCCAGCAGCGTAGACGGCAGGGAAAAACTGTTTTTT CASSVDGREKLFF
TRBJ2-1 TRBV4-2 once . TGTGCCAGCAGCCAAGAGCCCCTCAGTGGTGAGCAGTTCTTC CASSQEPLSGEQFF
TRBJ1-2 TRBV5-1 . . TGCGCCAGCAGCTTGGTGGCCGGGAATCCATATGGCTACACCTTC CASSLVAGNPYGYTF
TRBJ1-1 TRBV6-5 . . TGTGCCACAAGGACACGGACTGAAGCTTTCTTT CATRTRTEAFF
TRBJ2-7 TRBV10-1 . . TGCGCCAGCGGAGCCGGGGGCGTTGGATCCTACGAGCAGTACTTC CASGAGGVGSYEQYF
TRBJ1-4 TRBV18 once . TGTGCCAGCTCACCCCGATCTCTGACAGGCCACCCTACTAATGAAAAACTGTTTTTT CASSPRSLTGHPTNEKLFF
TRBJ1-1 TRBV19 . . TGTGCCAGTAGTATAGACAGTGCAGCCACTGAAGCTTTCTTT CASSIDSAATEAFF
TRBJ2-2 TRBV4-1 . . TGCGCCAGCACTTCTAGGGGTACCGGGGAGCTGTTTTTT CASTSRGTGELFF
TRBJ2-7 TRBV18 . TRBD1 TGTGCCAGCTCATCAACCGGACAGGGGCGCGACGAGCAGTACTTC CASSSTGQGRDEQYF
TRBJ1-2 TRBV10-3 . . TGTGCCATCAAGCCGGACACGACCGTTCTCGGCTACACCTTC CAIKPDTTVLGYTF
TRBJ1-2 TRBV27 . . TGTGCCAGCAGTTCCCGGCAGTCCTCCTGGGGCTATGGCTACACCTTC CASSSRQSSWGYGYTF
TRBJ1-4 TRBV5-1 . . TGCGCCAGCAGCGTCGGACAGAATGAAAAACTGTTTTTT CASSVGQNEKLFF
TRBJ1-1 TRBV7-9 . . TGTGCCAGCAGCTTAGCGCCTCAGAACACTGAAGCTTTCTTT CASSLAPQNTEAFF
TRBJ2-1 TRBV19 . TRBD2 TGTGCCAGTAGTATGCGGGGGGAGGGAAATGAGCAGTTCTTC CASSMRGEGNEQFF
TRBJ1-1 TRBV10-3 . . TGTGCCTCCAGGGGAGGAACTGAAGCTTTCTTT CASRGGTEAFF
TRBJ2-4 TRBV4-2 . TRBD2 TGTGCCAGCAGCCCCCTAGCGGGGGGGGTGAACATTCAGTACTTC CASSPLAGGVNIQYF
TRBJ2-5 TRBV6-5 . . TGTGCCAGCAGTTACTCCGTAGGCCTAGAAGAGACCCAGTACTTC CASSYSVGLEETQYF
TRBJ2-3 TRBV6-5 medium-sized . TGTGCCAGCAGCCTAGGACCCTCGGGTACGCAGTATTTT CASSLGPSGTQYF
TRBJ2-7 TRBV27 . . TGTGCCAGCAGTCACGGACCGGACGGCTACGAGCAGTACTTC CASSHGPDGYEQYF
TRBJ2-3 TRBV25-1 . . TGTGCCAGCAGCGACACTCTGGGGGGCCCTACAGATACGCAGTATTTT CASSDTLGGPTDTQYF
TRBJ1-5 TRBV11-3 . . TGTGCCAGCAGCTTACTTTGGGTCTATTATCAGCCCCAGCATTTT CASSLLWVYYQPQHF
TRBJ2-1 TRBV7-9 . TRBD2 TGTGCCAGCAGCTCGCGCTTCAGAGCGGGGGGGGGTGAGCAGTTCTTC CASSSRFRAGGGEQFF
TRBJ2-3 TRBV19 . . TGTGCCAGTAGTCCGCTACTTGTTCTGGGCACAGATACGCAGTATTTT CASSPLLVLGTDTQYF
TRBJ1-6 TRBV7-6 . . TGTGCCAGCAGCTTAGGTTCCGGGGGTCTTTCACCCCTCCACTTT CASSLGSGGLSPLHF
TRBJ1-1 TRBV29-1 . . TGCAGCGTTGGGATAGGCATTGGATATGAAGCTTTCTTT CSVGIGIGYEAFF
TRBJ2-3 TRBV12-5 . . TGTGCTAGTGGTTTGGTAATAACCGCGTGGGGGACCGGTACGCAGTATTTT CASGLVITAWGTGTQYF
TRBJ2-7 TRBV18 . . TGTGCCAGCTCACCCTCCGGCAGTAACTACGAGCAGTACTTC CASSPSGSNYEQYF
TRBJ2-7 TRBV10-3 . TRBD1 TGTGCCACCCACAGGGGGTTAGGTCCTAGGGACGAGCAGTACTTC CATHRGLGPRDEQYF
TRBJ2-3 TRBV19 . . TGTGCCAGTAGTATATCCGGAGATACGCAGTATTTT CASSISGDTQYF
TRBJ2-7 TRBV13 . TRBD1 TGTGCCAGCAGACGAGATCCGGGACAGGGGGAGTACGAGCAGTACTTC CASRRDPGQGEYEQYF
TRBJ2-1 TRBV27 . TRBD2 TGTGCCAGCAGTTTATTAGGGGGACTAGCGCGCGAGCAGTTCTTC CASSLLGGLAREQFF
TRBJ1-2 TRBV10-3 medium-sized TRBD1 TGTGCCACGACAGGGCCGGATGGCTACACCTTC CATTGPDGYTF
TRBJ2-5 TRBV18 . . TGTGCCAGCTCACCACCGACTGGAGAAGAGACCCAGTACTTC CASSPPTGEETQYF
TRBJ2-2 TRBV6-5 . . TGTGCCAGCAGTTACTCGGCTTTCGTGGTCGGGGAGCTGTTTTTT CASSYSAFVVGELFF
TRBJ2-1 TRBV6-1 . . TGTGCCAGCAGTGAAGTTGTCGGGGGCAGGGCTGGGCAGTTCTTC CASSEVVGGRAGQFF
TRBJ2-5 TRBV25-1 . . TGTGCCACAGTGGGGGGCCGGGAGGCCCAGTACTTC CATVGGREAQYF
TRBJ2-3 TRBV4-2 . . TGTGCCAGCAGCCCCCCCCTCGGTCTCCAGAGGGCTACGCAGTATTTT CASSPPLGLQRATQYF
TRBJ1-5 TRBV6-6 . TRBD1 TGTGCCAGTCGGACAGGGCACAGCAATCAGCCCCAGCATTTT CASRTGHSNQPQHF
TRBJ2-2 TRBV10-1 . TRBD2 TGCGCCAGCAGTGACAGCGGGGGGGCCACCGGGGAGCTGTTTTTT CASSDSGGATGELFF
TRBJ2-4 TRBV27 medium-sized . TGTGCCAGCAGTGCCCGAACAGGGCGCATAGCCAAAAACATTCAGTACTTC CASSARTGRIAKNIQYF
TRBJ2-7 TRBV14 . . TGTGCCAGCAGCCAAGATCAAGAGATTACCCCCTACGAGCAGTACTTC CASSQDQEITPYEQYF
TRBJ2-1 TRBV2 . TRBD2 TGTGCCAACCTAGCGGGGGGTCCAAATGAGCAGTTCTTC CANLAGGPNEQFF
TRBJ2-2 TRBV5-1 . TRBD1 TGCGCCAGCAGCCCGGGACAGGGCAACACCGGGGAGCTGTTTTTT CASSPGQGNTGELFF
TRBJ2-7 TRBV11-3 . TRBD1 TGTGCCAGCAGCTTGACCGGGACAGATCTAGAGCAGTACTTC CASSLTGTDLEQYF
TRBJ1-6 TRBV7-9 few TRBD1 TGTGCCAGCAGCTCGACAGGGGGCGGAAATTCACCCCTCCACTTT CASSSTGGGNSPLHF
TRBJ2-2 TRBV6-6 . . TGTGCCAGCAGTAACTGGGACGACTTCACCGGGGAGCTGTTTTTT CASSNWDDFTGELFF